The rows below give T cell receptor beta chains drawn from one sample of a study of OX40 agonist ivuxolimab in advanced cancers. Assay used: immunoSEQ multiplex PCR; TCRdb lists only in-frame clones, some missing. The sample has 40,000 to 45,000 clones, 70% to 90% seen once; the top ten hold over 0.35%. The sample here was CD4+ or CD8+ T cells sorted from blood, taken in a trial of the OX40 agonist ivuxolimab. These receptors came from an adult with an advanced solid tumor such as melanoma, head and neck, liver or kidney cancer. CDR3s include the opening cysteine and the closing phenylalanine or tryptophan. Each record gives: clone size, D gene, V gene, CDR3 length, J gene, CDR3 protein, CDR3 DNA. A D gene is named only where the DNA matches it firmly. Expanded clones get a size class; other rows say once, few or many, or leave the size out.

.	TRBD1	TRBV27	16	TRBJ2-1	CASSLLLSGGRGEQFF	TGTGCCAGCAGTTTACTCCTGTCAGGGGGCAGAGGTGAGCAGTTCTTC
.	.	TRBV18	12	TRBJ2-3	CASSPPTDTQYF	TGTGCCAGCTCACCACCCACAGATACGCAGTATTTT
once	.	TRBV5-1	14	TRBJ2-5	CASSIGRLEETQYF	TGCGCCAGCAGCATAGGACGTCTTGAAGAGACCCAGTACTTC
.	.	TRBV7-9	15	TRBJ1-5	CASSPSRAGNQPQHF	TGTGCCAGCAGCCCTTCCAGGGCAGGCAATCAGCCCCAGCATTTT
once	.	TRBV7-2	14	TRBJ2-1	CASSLDGGYNEQFF	TGTGCCAGCAGCTTAGACGGGGGCTACAATGAGCAGTTCTTC
.	.	TRBV12-5	12	TRBJ2-1	CASGVGAHEQFF	TGTGCTAGTGGGGTTGGGGCCCATGAGCAGTTCTTC
.	.	TRBV30	16	TRBJ1-6	CAWSVLSGALGSPLHF	TGTGCCTGGAGTGTACTATCTGGGGCATTGGGTTCACCCCTCCACTTT
.	TRBD2	TRBV15	16	TRBJ2-2	CATSRVLAGGPGELFF	TGTGCCACCAGCAGAGTACTAGCGGGGGGGCCTGGGGAGCTGTTTTTT
.	TRBD1	TRBV19	15	TRBJ1-5	CASSIGDRRNQPQHF	TGTGCCAGTAGTATAGGGGACAGACGCAATCAGCCCCAGCATTTT
once	.	TRBV6-5	12	TRBJ2-7	CASGRYAYEQYF	TGTGCCAGCGGGAGGTACGCCTACGAGCAGTACTTC
.	.	TRBV2	13	TRBJ2-5	CASMNAGQETQYF	TGTGCCAGCATGAATGCGGGACAAGAGACCCAGTACTTC
.	TRBD2	TRBV5-6	15	TRBJ2-3	CASSWGLARADTQYF	TGTGCCAGCAGCTGGGGACTAGCAAGGGCAGATACGCAGTATTTT
.	.	TRBV29-1	13	TRBJ2-7	CSVKEIGGYEQYF	TGCAGCGTTAAAGAAATCGGGGGTTACGAGCAGTACTTC
.	.	TRBV6-1	14	TRBJ2-4	CASSEGGNRDIQYF	TGTGCCAGCAGTGAAGGGGGCAATCGGGACATTCAGTACTTC
.	.	TRBV11-2	15	TRBJ1-2	CASSLDIRGGLGYTF	TGTGCCAGCAGCTTAGATATTCGGGGGGGGCTCGGCTACACCTTC
once	.	TRBV11-1	17	TRBJ2-5	CASSPPARSSAQETQYF	TGTGCCAGCAGCCCCCCAGCGAGATCTAGCGCCCAGGAGACCCAGTACTTC
.	TRBD1	TRBV5-6	14	TRBJ2-5	CASSSTGPGETQYF	TGTGCCAGCAGCTCGACAGGGCCGGGGGAGACCCAGTACTTC
.	.	TRBV5-1	15	TRBJ2-1	CASSLRSVNYNEQFF	TGCGCCAGCAGCTTGCGGAGTGTCAATTACAATGAGCAGTTCTTC
few	.	TRBV1	16	TRBJ2-7	CTSSQDRTPYSYEQYF	TGCACCAGCAGCCAAGATAGGACACCTTACTCCTACGAGCAGTACTTC